The TCR beta chain described here comes from a study of quantifying T cell responses using KT2 cells. For the study at large: cDNA was made from DNase-treated RNA using alpha and beta constant primers. The T4 ligation step was estimated to exceed 10% efficiency under optimum conditions.

This CDR3 region has 11 residues. With 6 bases removed from V and 9 bases from J, the gap between germline ends came to 11 bases. From germline, CDR1 is SNHLY and CDR2 FYNNEI. Whole-study results and caveats: Very high KT2 spike-in numbers caused saturation in KT2 sequence detection.

Unfractionated PBMC were spiked with known numbers of KT2 clone cells. A range of KT2-to-PBMC ratios was made using fixed PBMC numbers. An oligo carrying a UMI was ligated to the cDNA 3' end. First-round PCR used about 4 cycles and beta primers RC1.1 and RC1.2 covering TRBC1 and TRBC2. Via MiXCR, TCRdb re-called the UMI-ligation and nested PCR reads, giving one row per CDR3 protein. The sample holds around 30,000 distinct CDR3 sequences, about a tenth seen once. At least ten counts were recorded for this clonotype. Its antigen is unidentified. The TCR was taken from a human donor. Material: PBMCs spiked with cells of the T cell clone KT2. The chain couples TRBV2 to TRBJ1-1; no clear D gene. CDR3 nucleotides: TGTGCCAGCAGGGCCTCGTCGCAAGCTTTCTTT. Translated, it gives CASRASSQAFF.